Below, one T cell receptor beta chain is given with its context. The antigen is undetermined. Germline V CDR1 and CDR2: SQVTM, ANQGSEA. CDR3 length: 13 amino acids. Between the trimmed V and J ends, which lost 4 bases and 14 bases, there was a span of 23 bases. The template, about 500 ng total RNA, yielded TCR beta cDNA made with a constant-region primer. Library construction for TCR beta comprised three nested multiplex PCR rounds performed with slightly modified ARM-PCR. With TRBV1-TRBV30 forward primers and a C-beta reverse primer, the first two PCR rounds were run for 9 to 10 cycles each. One entry per CDR3 protein results from TCRdb running MiXCR on the multiplex PCR reads. Found here are some 55,000 distinct CDR3 sequences, about 68% of them singletons; the top ten hold less than 30%. This record belongs to a study of tumor-infiltrating lymphocytes in primary liver carcinoma. Across the whole study: Tumors, staged T1-T3 N0M0, spanned about 4.2 to 11 cm. General study results and limits: Among top clones, only about 8-24% appeared in all five tumor regions. Tumor top-250-clone fractions significantly exceeded those of blood (p = 0.039).

The approximately 17-34 mg bulk tissue piece was not sorted before simultaneous RNA and DNA extraction. The receptor was derived from a man aged 35 to 55 with primary liver carcinoma and hepatitis B virus infection. J is TRBJ2-5 and V is TRBV29-1; D not resolved. The sample was liver tumor tissue from sampling region 2. Subset denoted: tumor region T2, inferior pole. CDR3: CSVGGMAAETNYF. CDR3 in DNA: TGCAGCGTTGGTGGGATGGCCGCTGAGACCAACTACTTC.